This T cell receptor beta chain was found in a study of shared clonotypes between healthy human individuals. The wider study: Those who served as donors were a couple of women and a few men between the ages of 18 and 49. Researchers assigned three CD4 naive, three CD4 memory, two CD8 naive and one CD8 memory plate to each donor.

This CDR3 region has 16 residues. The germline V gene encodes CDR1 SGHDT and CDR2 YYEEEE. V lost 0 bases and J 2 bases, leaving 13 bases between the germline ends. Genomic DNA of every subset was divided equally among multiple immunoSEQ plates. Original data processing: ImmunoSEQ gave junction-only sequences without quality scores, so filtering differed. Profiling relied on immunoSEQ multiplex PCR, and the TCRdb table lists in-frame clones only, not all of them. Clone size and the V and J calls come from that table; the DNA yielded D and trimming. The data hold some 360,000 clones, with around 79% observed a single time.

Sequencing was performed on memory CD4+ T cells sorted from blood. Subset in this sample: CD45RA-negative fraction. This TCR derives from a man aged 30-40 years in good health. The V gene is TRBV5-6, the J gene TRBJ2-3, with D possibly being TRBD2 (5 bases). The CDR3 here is CASSLEVARTTDTQYF. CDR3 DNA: TGTGCCAGCAGCTTGGAGGTAGCGCGAACCACAGATACGCAGTATTTT. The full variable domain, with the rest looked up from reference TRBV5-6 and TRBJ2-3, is DAGVTQSPTHLIKTRGQQVTLRCSPKSGHDTVSWYQQALGQGPQFIFQYYEEEERQRGNFPDRFSGHQFPNYSSELNVNALLLGDSALYLCASSLEVARTTDTQYFGPGTRLTVL.